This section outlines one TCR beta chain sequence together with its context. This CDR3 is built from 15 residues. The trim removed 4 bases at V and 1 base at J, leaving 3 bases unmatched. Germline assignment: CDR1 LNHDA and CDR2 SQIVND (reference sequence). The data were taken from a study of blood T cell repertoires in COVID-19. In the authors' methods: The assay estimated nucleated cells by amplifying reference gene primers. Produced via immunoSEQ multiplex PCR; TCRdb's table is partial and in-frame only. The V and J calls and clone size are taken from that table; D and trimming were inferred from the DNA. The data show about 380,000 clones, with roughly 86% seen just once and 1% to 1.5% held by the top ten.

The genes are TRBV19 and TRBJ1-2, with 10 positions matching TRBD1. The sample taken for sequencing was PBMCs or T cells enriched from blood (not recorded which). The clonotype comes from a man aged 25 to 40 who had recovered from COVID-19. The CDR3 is CASSNWDRGNYGYTF. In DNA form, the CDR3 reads TGTGCCAGTAGTAACTGGGACAGGGGTAACTATGGCTACACCTTC.